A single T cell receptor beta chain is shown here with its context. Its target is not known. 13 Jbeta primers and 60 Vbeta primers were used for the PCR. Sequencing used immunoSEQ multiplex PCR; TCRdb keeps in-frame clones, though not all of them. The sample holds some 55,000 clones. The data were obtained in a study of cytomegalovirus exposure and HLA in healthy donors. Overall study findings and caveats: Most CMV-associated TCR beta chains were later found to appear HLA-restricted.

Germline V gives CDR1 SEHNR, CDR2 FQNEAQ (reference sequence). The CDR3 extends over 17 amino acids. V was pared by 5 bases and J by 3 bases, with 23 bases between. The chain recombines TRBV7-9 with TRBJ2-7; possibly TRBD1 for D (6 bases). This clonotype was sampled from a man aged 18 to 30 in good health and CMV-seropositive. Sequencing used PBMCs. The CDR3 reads CASSQDSGHHADYEQYF. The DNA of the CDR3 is TGTGCCAGCAGCCAAGATTCGGGACACCACGCGGACTACGAGCAGTACTTC.